What follows are 9 T cell receptor beta chains derived from one specimen sequenced in a study of blood T cell repertoires in COVID-19. Sequencing was performed with immunoSEQ multiplex PCR; in TCRdb, only in-frame clones are kept and a portion is missing. The top ten clones hold 59% of a sample with around 42,000 clones, about 82% of them seen once. Sequenced material: peripheral blood. The receptors originated from a man aged 65 to 85 with acute or convalescent COVID-19.

The V and J genes are TRBV11-2 and TRBJ1-5, with D uncertain. V was clipped by 2 bases and J by 0 bases, with 8 bases between them. CDR1 and CDR2 from the germline V gene are SGHAT and FQNNGV. CDR3 length: 15 amino acids. This chain's CDR3 is CASSLSRHSNQPQHF. As DNA, the CDR3 is TGTGCCAGCAGCTTAAGCAGGCATAGCAATCAGCCCCAGCATTTT.

The genes are TRBV28 and TRBJ1-2, with 7 bases identical to TRBD1. CDR1 and CDR2 (germline): MDHEN, SYDVKM. J was trimmed by 7 bases and V by 5 bases; bases with no gene match: 1. CDR3 length equals 11 residues. Here the CDR3 reads CASSGDSGYTF. CDR3 bases: TGTGCCAGCAGTGGGGACAGTGGCTACACCTTC.

This chain uses TRBV4-3 with TRBJ1-1; perhaps TRBD1 as D (5 bases). With 0 bases removed from V and 0 bases from J, the gap between germline ends came to 8 bases. CDR3 length: 15 amino acids. CDR1 is LGHNA, CDR2 YSLEER, per germline. The CDR3 bases are TGCGCCAGCAGCCAAGAACGGGGGATGAACACTGAAGCTTTCTTT. Its translation: CASSQERGMNTEAFF.

J is TRBJ1-1 and V is TRBV5-1, with D possibly matching TRBD1 (6 bases). V shed 0 bases and J shed 9 bases, with 15 bases lying between them. This CDR3 is built from 14 residues. Germline V gives CDR1 SGHRS, CDR2 YFSETQ. The chain's CDR3 is CASSLGGRGGQAFF. The DNA of the CDR3 is TGCGCCAGCAGCTTGGGCGGCAGGGGAGGGCAAGCTTTCTTT.

V is TRBV5-1 and J is TRBJ1-2, with TRBD1 as a possible D gene (6 bases). The CDR3 is 14 residues long. The V end was cut by 4 bases, the J end by 6 bases, with 16 bases between. CDR1 SGHRS and CDR2 YFSETQ come from the germline V gene. This chain's CDR3 is CASSGLQGGNGYTF. In DNA, the CDR3 is TGCGCCAGCAGCGGTTTACAGGGAGGGAATGGCTACACCTTC. Looking up the rest from reference TRBV5-1 and TRBJ1-2 gives the full variable domain: KAGVTQTPRYLIKTRGQQVTLSCSPISGHRSVSWYQQTPGQGLQFLFEYFSETQRNKGNFPGRFSGRQFSNSRSEMNVSTLELGDSALYLCASSGLQGGNGYTFGSGTRLTVV.

CDR3 loop: CASSPLTGTGKDNEQFF. The CDR3 DNA is TGTGCCAGTAGTCCTTTGACCGGGACAGGGAAAGACAATGAGCAGTTCTTC. The rearrangement uses TRBV19 and TRBJ2-1; 9 bases are shared with TRBD1. V lost 5 bases to trimming and J lost 5 bases; unmatched junction nucleotides: 13. The CDR3 is 17 amino acids. Germline CDR1 and CDR2: LNHDA and SQIVND (reference sequence).

V and J are TRBV2 and TRBJ1-4; 9 bases agree with TRBD1. This CDR3 spans 13 amino acids. The germline CDR1 and CDR2 sequences are SNHLY and FYNNEI. Trimming cost V 8 bases and J 8 bases; bases outside gene matches: 6. CDR3 amino acids: CASAGQGGEKLFF. CDR3 coding DNA: TGTGCCAGCGCGGGACAGGGAGGGGAAAAACTGTTTTTT.

This chain uses TRBV4-1 with TRBJ1-6; no reliable D call. The V gene's germline CDR1 is MGHRA and CDR2 YSYEKL. V was clipped by 0 bases and J by 5 bases, with 5 bases between them. The CDR3 sequence is 14 residues long. The CDR3 region is CASSQENNNSPLHF. The CDR3 DNA reads TGCGCCAGCAGCCAAGAAAACAATAATTCACCCCTCCACTTT.

The V and J genes are TRBV4-3 and TRBJ2-7; 7 nucleotides match TRBD1. The trim removed 3 bases at V and 0 bases at J, leaving 2 bases unmatched. The germline V gene has CDR1 LGHNA and CDR2 YSLEER. This CDR3 is 14 amino acids long. This CDR3 is CASSQDRSSYEQYF. The CDR3 DNA follows: TGCGCCAGCAGCCAGGACAGGAGCTCCTACGAGCAGTACTTC.